This T cell receptor (beta chain) was observed in a study of cytomegalovirus exposure and HLA in healthy donors. With 60 Vbeta and 13 Jbeta primers, the PCR was carried out. Assay used: immunoSEQ multiplex PCR; TCRdb lists only in-frame clones, some missing. The data contain approximately 160,000 clones, 77% of them seen just once; the ten biggest clones take up approximately 2.9%. About this clone: Its antigen remains unidentified.

Study-wide points: What a later analysis showed was that several of the most significant clusters appeared linked to common viral pathogens. As a later analysis showed, a missense DCLRE1C variant was linked to trimming of TCR beta V- and J-genes. Data from an earlier analysis indicated that most TCR beta V segments were productive either about 87% or about 30% of the time.

This CDR3 spans 16 amino acids. The ends lost 3 bases at V and 1 base at J; junction bases unmatched: 3. Germline CDR1 KGHSH, CDR2 LQKENI. The sequence was obtained from a woman aged 40-49 years in good health and CMV-seropositive. The V and J genes are TRBV18 and TRBJ2-5; TRBD2 matches at 12 bases. Sequenced material: PBMCs. The CDR3 reads CASSPSSGRAQETQYF. The CDR3 DNA follows: TGTGCCAGCTCACCCTCTAGCGGGAGGGCCCAAGAGACCCAGTACTTC.